Described below is a single T cell receptor beta chain sequence and its context. Its antigen is undetermined. The data originate from a study of CD8 T cells in ankylosing spondylitis. Study-wide results and limits: Blood from ankylosing spondylitis patients appeared to carry a characteristic eight-variant TCR beta motif.

The germline gives CDR1 SEHNR, CDR2 FQNEAQ (reference sequence). V was pared by 5 bases and J by 6 bases, with 19 bases between. This CDR3 contains 15 residues. TCRdb called the 5' RACE reads again in MiXCR, with one record for every CDR3 protein. The data contain around 770,000 distinct CDR3 sequences, 15% to 20% of them singletons. Sequencing was performed on blood, either unsorted or a sorted T cell fraction (not recorded which). The rearrangement uses TRBV7-9 and TRBJ1-1; a weak D match, TRBD1 (6 bases). The sequence derives from a male donor with ankylosing spondylitis. The CDR3 bases are TGTGCCAGCAGCCCCAGGTCGGGGGCAGGCGCTGAAGCTTTCTTT. Its translation is CASSPRSGAGAEAFF. The entire variable domain, with the rest obtained from reference TRBV7-9 and TRBJ1-1, is as follows: DTGVSQNPRHKITKRGQNVTFRCDPISEHNRLYWYRQTLGQGPEFLTYFQNEAQLEKSRLLSDRFSAERPKGSFSTLEIQRTEQGDSAMYLCASSPRSGAGAEAFFGQGTRLTVV.